The 14 T cell receptor beta chains presented below share a single source sample, sequenced in a study of cytotoxic CD8 clonotypes in ibrutinib-treated CLL. The protocol was immunoSEQ multiplex PCR, while the TCRdb copy is restricted to in-frame clones and leaves out a portion. The sample has approximately 67,000 clones, 65% to 85% seen once. This specimen consisted of PBMCs, obtained at disease progression, from a patient treated with ibrutinib. The receptors stem from a human donor with chronic lymphocytic leukemia.

The gene calls are TRBV28 and TRBJ2-3, with D perhaps matching TRBD1 or TRBD2 (5 bases each). The CDR3 runs to 12 residues. The germline V and J ends were trimmed by 10 bases and 3 bases, with 11 bases remaining between them. Germline lookup yields CDR1 MDHEN and CDR2 SYDVKM. CDR3 protein: CATSGPTDTQYF. DNA of the CDR3: TGTGCCACCTCGGGGCCGACAGATACGCAGTATTTT. Supplemented by reference TRBV28 and TRBJ2-3, the full variable domain reads DVKVTQSSRYLVKRTGEKVFLECVQDMDHENMFWYRQDPGLGLRLIYFSYDVKMKEKGDIPEGYSVSREKKERFSLILESASTNQTSMYLCATSGPTDTQYFGPGTRLTVL.

This clone was observed once. V usage is TRBV19 and J usage is TRBJ2-2; TRBD1 aligns across 10 bases. Unmatched junction bases numbered 3, after V lost 2 bases and J lost 6 bases. CDR1 is LNHDA, CDR2 SQIVND, per germline (reference sequence). There are 15 residues in the CDR3. CDR3 in DNA: TGTGCCAGTAGTATACAAGGGACAGGGGCCGGGGAGCTGTTTTTT. Its protein is CASSIQGTGAGELFF.

V and J are TRBV5-1 and TRBJ1-3; D not resolved. The ends were cut back, 4 bases at V and 3 bases at J, with 11 bases in the middle. The CDR3 is 14 amino acids. Germline CDR1 reads SGHRS; CDR2 reads YFSETQ. The CDR3 here is CASSPAAGGNTIYF. The CDR3 DNA reads TGCGCCAGCAGCCCGGCGGCAGGTGGAAACACCATATATTTT.

This sequence joins TRBV15 and TRBJ1-1; D gene unclear. Germline V gene data show CDR1 as LNHNV and CDR2 as YYDKDF (reference sequence). Trimming removed 2 bases at V and 5 bases at J, with 9 bases between. The CDR3 extends over 13 amino acids. In nucleotides, the CDR3 is TGTGCCACCAGCAGACCCGGGGAAACTGAAGCTTTCTTT. Its translation: CATSRPGETEAFF. The variable domain in full, with the rest retrieved from reference TRBV15 and TRBJ1-1, is DAMVIQNPRYQVTQFGKPVTLSCSQTLNHNVMYWYQQKSSQAPKLLFHYYDKDFNNEADTPDNFQSRRPNTSFCFLDIRSPGLGDTAMYLCATSRPGETEAFFGQGTRLTVV.

V gene TRBV11-3 combines with J gene TRBJ2-3; D might be TRBD1 (6 bases). This CDR3 has 14 residues. V was pared by 6 bases and J by 3 bases, with 13 bases between. The germline V gene encodes CDR1 SGHNT and CDR2 YENEEA. Written as DNA, the CDR3 is TGTGCCAGCAGAACTCCAGGGGTTACAGATACGCAGTATTTT. Protein sequence: CASRTPGVTDTQYF.

The chain links TRBV1 to TRBJ1-1. TRBV1 is classified as a pseudogene. CDR3 length equals 13 residues. The CDR3 loop is CTSSETGGRGAFF. In DNA form, the CDR3 reads TGCACCAGCAGCGAGACCGGGGGGAGAGGAGCTTTCTTT.

This clone was counted only a few times. The chain recombines TRBV4-2 with TRBJ2-7; D remains ambiguous. Trimming pared 0 bases from V and 3 bases from J, leaving 12 bases between. In germline, CDR1 is LGHNA, CDR2 YNFKEQ. The CDR3 runs to 15 residues. In DNA form, the CDR3 reads TGTGCCAGCAGCCAAGAGACTGGACGCATCTACGAGCAGTACTTC. Encoded protein: CASSQETGRIYEQYF.

The chain carries TRBV18 and TRBJ2-4; 9 bases agree with TRBD1. This CDR3 is 13 amino acids long. V shed 3 bases and J 15 bases; nucleotides not matched to a gene: 9. Per the germline V gene, CDR1 is KGHSH and CDR2 is LQKENI. This CDR3 is CASSPGTGLEGYF. The CDR3 nucleotides are TGTGCCAGCTCACCCGGGACAGGGCTCGAAGGGTACTTC.

This clone has just a few counts. The chain is built from TRBV30 and TRBJ1-5; TRBD1 aligns across 12 bases. From germline, CDR1 is GTSNPN and CDR2 SVGIG (reference sequence). V was clipped by 3 bases and J by 6 bases; unmatched bases: 3. This CDR3 region has 14 residues. Here the CDR3 DNA reads TGTGCCTGGAGGGGACAGGGGGCGCGTCAGCCCCAGCATTTT. The encoded protein is CAWRGQGARQPQHF.

The V and J genes are TRBV18 and TRBJ2-7, with a tentative D call TRBD1 (5 bases). Trimming shortened V by 3 bases and J by 5 bases, and 14 bases separated the two germline ends. Germline V CDR1 and CDR2: KGHSH, LQKENI. CDR3 length: 14 residues. CDR3 sequence reads: CASSPEQVRNEQYF. CDR3 bases: TGTGCCAGCTCACCGGAACAGGTTCGGAACGAGCAGTACTTC.

This clone came up a few times. The rearrangement joins TRBV2 to TRBJ1-1; the D gene is possibly TRBD1 (6 bases). This CDR3 region has 14 residues. CDR1 is SNHLY, CDR2 FYNNEI, per germline. Trimming removed 6 bases at V and 2 bases at J, with 13 bases between. CDR3 sequence reads: CASRMTGRNTEAFF. Here the CDR3 DNA reads TGTGCCAGCAGGATGACAGGAAGAAACACTGAAGCTTTCTTT.

The chain couples TRBV25-1 to TRBJ2-7, with no clear D. The V and J ends lost 4 bases and 6 bases respectively, with 16 bases between them. CDR1 and CDR2 from the germline V gene are MGHDK and SYGVNS. The CDR3 loop spans 14 amino acids. The CDR3 DNA is TGTGCCAGCAGTGTCGGTGGAGAATCGTCCGAGCAGTACTTC. Protein product: CASSVGGESSEQYF.

J is TRBJ2-5 and V is TRBV11-3, with D possibly being TRBD1 (7 bases). Trimming removed 5 bases at V and 5 bases at J, with 18 bases between. Germline V lookup: CDR1 SGHNT, CDR2 YENEEA. The CDR3 is 15 residues long. The CDR3 region has the DNA TGTGCCAGCAGCCCTACAGGGGAGGAGGGGGAGACCCAGTACTTC. Its translation is CASSPTGEEGETQYF.

The gene calls are TRBV5-1 and TRBJ1-6; 7 nucleotides match TRBD1. Per germline, CDR1 SGHRS and CDR2 YFSETQ. The J segment lost 4 bases and the V segment lost 4 bases, leaving 5 bases of the junction unmatched. CDR3 length: 15 residues. Here the CDR3 DNA reads TGCGCCAGCAGCGCGGGACAGTTTTATAATTCACCCCTCCACTTT. Encoded protein: CASSAGQFYNSPLHF. The full variable domain, completed using reference TRBV5-1 and TRBJ1-6, is KAGVTQTPRYLIKTRGQQVTLSCSPISGHRSVSWYQQTPGQGLQFLFEYFSETQRNKGNFPGRFSGRQFSNSRSEMNVSTLELGDSALYLCASSAGQFYNSPLHFGNGTRLTVT.